A selection of T cell receptor beta chains follows, all from one sample in a study of T cell repertoires in cytomegalovirus infection. TCRdb re-analysed the reads in MiXCR, keeping a single row per CDR3 protein. The sample comprises 230,000 or so distinct CDR3 sequences, roughly 34% of which are singletons, and approximately 59% rests with the top ten. These receptors' antigens are unknown. The sequencing used CD8+ T cells from cultured PBMCs, collected from culture after CMV antigen stimulation. Source of these receptors: a human donor in good health (CMV status not recorded). Some clones in this sample may be carry-over from other donors' samples. CDR3s include the opening cysteine and the closing phenylalanine or tryptophan. A D gene is named only where the DNA matches it firmly. Only some rows state a clone size, as once, few, many or a class for expanded clones.

-	TRBV5-1	TRBJ2-5	-	CASSSADIETQYF	TGCGCCAGCAGCTCGGCCGACATAGAGACCCAGTACTTC
many	TRBV12-3/TRBV12-4	TRBJ2-1	TRBD2	CASSIGTSGLNEQFF	TGTGCCAGCAGTATCGGGACTAGCGGCCTCAATGAGCAGTTCTTC
-	TRBV7-8	TRBJ2-1	TRBD1	CASSLATGAWDKNNEQFF	TGTGCCAGCAGCTTAGCAACAGGGGCCTGGGATAAGAACAATGAGCAGTTCTTC
many	TRBV6-1	TRBJ1-2	-	CASRRPAGANYGYTF	TGTGCCAGCAGGCGACCGGCCGGGGCGAACTATGGCTACACCTTC
many	TRBV12-3/TRBV12-4	TRBJ1-6	TRBD1	CASSFLLGQGLNSPLHF	TGTGCCAGCAGTTTCCTCCTCGGACAGGGGTTAAATTCACCCCTCCACTTT
-	TRBV27	TRBJ1-6	TRBD1	CASSLQGVNSPLHF	TGTGCCAGCAGTTTACAGGGGGTAAATTCACCCCTCCACTTT
-	TRBV28	TRBJ1-1	TRBD1	CASSPRTGLNTEAFF	TGTGCCAGCAGTCCGCGGACAGGACTGAACACTGAAGCTTTCTTT
-	TRBV20-1	TRBJ2-1	-	CSAFLASGNNEQFF	TGCAGTGCCTTTTTAGCGTCCGGCAACAATGAGCAGTTCTTC
-	TRBV28	TRBJ2-2	TRBD2	CASSPGLAGVTNTGELFF	TGTGCCAGCAGTCCGGGACTAGCGGGAGTTACGAACACCGGGGAGCTGTTTTTT
many	TRBV7-2	TRBJ2-1	TRBD2	CASSLELAGDYEQFF	TGTGCCAGCAGCTTAGAGCTAGCGGGAGATTATGAGCAGTTCTTC
-	TRBV28	TRBJ2-7	TRBD2	CASSTHSGTHYEQYF	TGTGCCAGCAGCACCCACAGCGGGACGCACTACGAGCAGTACTTC